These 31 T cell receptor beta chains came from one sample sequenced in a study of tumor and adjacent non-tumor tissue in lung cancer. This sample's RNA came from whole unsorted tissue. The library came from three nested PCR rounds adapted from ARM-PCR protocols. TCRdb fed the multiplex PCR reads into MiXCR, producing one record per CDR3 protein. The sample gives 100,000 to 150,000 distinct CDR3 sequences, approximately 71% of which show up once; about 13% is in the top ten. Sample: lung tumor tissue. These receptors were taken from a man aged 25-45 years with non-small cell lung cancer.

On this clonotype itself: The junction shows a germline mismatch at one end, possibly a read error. Here the CDR3 reads CVSSFTWLGKNIQYF. The CDR3, as DNA: TGTGTCAGCAGCTTTACATGGTTGGGCAAAAACATTCAGTACTTC. This chain joins TRBV5-4 and TRBJ2-4, with D uncertain. Germline CDR1 reads SGHNT; CDR2 reads YYREEE (reference sequence). The CDR3 contains 15 residues.

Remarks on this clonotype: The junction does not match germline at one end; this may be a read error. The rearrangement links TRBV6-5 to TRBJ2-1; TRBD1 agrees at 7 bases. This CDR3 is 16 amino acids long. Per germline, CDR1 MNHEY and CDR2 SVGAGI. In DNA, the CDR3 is TGTGCCAGGAGTTACAATCATAGGACAGGCTACAATGAGCAGTTCTTC. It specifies CARSYNHRTGYNEQFF.

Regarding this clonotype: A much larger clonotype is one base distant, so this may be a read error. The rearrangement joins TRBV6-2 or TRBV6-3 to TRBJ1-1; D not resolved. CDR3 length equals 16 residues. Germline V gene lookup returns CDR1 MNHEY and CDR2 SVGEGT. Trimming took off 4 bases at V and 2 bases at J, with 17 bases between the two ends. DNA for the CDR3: TGTGCCAGCAGTTCCTCGATTTCAGCCTACAACACTGAAGCTTTCTTT. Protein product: CASSSSISAYNTEAFF.

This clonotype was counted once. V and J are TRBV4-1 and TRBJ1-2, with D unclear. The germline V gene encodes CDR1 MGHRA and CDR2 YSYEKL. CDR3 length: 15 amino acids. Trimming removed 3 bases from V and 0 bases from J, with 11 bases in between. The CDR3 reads CASSQYSQANYGYTF. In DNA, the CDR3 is TGCGCCAGCAGCCAGTACAGTCAAGCTAACTATGGCTACACCTTC.

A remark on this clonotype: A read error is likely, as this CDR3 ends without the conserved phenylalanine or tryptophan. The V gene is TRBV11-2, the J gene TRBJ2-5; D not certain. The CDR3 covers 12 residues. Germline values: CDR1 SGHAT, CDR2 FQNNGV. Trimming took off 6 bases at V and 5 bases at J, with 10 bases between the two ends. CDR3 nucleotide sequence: TGTGCCAGCAGGCGGTTGGCGGAGACCCAGTACTTA. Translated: CASRRLAETQYL.

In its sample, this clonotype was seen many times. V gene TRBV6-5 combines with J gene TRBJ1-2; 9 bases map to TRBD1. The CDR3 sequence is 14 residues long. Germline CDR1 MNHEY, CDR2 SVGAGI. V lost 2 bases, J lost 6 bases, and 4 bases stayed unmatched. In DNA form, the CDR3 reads TGTGCCAGCAGTTACGACAGGGGGTTTAATGGCTACACCTTC. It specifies CASSYDRGFNGYTF.

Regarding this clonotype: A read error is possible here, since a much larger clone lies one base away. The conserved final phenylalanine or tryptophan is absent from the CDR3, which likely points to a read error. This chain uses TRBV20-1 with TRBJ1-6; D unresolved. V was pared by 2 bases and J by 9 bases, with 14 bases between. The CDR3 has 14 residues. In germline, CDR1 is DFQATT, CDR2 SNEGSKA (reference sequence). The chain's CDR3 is CSARTGSESSPLHL. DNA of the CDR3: TGCAGTGCTAGAACCGGGTCTGAAAGTTCACCCCTCCACTTG.

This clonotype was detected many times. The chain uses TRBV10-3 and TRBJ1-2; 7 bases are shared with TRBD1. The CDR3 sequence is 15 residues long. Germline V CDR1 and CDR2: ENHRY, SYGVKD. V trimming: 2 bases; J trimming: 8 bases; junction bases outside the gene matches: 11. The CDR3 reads CAISETTGSTGGYTF. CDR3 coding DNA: TGTGCCATCAGTGAGACGACAGGGTCAACAGGGGGCTACACCTTC.

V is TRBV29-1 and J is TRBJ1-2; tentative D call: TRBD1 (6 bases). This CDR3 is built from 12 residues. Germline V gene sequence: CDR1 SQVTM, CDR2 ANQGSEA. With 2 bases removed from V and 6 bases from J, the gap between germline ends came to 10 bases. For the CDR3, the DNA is TGCAGCGTTGAAAGACAGGACAATGGCTACACCTTC. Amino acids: CSVERQDNGYTF.

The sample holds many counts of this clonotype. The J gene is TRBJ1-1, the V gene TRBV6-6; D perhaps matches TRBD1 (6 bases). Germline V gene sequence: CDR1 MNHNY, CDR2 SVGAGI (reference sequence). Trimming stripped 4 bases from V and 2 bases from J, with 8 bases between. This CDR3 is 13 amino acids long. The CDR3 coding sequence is TGTGCCAGCAGTTCACAGGGAAACACTGAAGCTTTCTTT. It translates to CASSSQGNTEAFF.

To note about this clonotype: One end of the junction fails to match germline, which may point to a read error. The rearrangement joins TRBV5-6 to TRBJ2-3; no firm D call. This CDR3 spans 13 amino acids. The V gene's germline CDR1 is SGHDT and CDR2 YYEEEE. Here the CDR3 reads CASSVDITVTQYF. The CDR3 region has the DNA TGTGCCAGCAGCGTAGACATAACAGTTACGCAGTATTTT.

CDR3 sequence: CASSSGTGIEPLHF. CDR3 coding DNA: TGTGCCAGCAGCTCAGGGACCGGGATAGAGCCCCTCCACTTT. The chain is built from TRBV13 and TRBJ1-6; D is possibly TRBD1 (5 bases). The V gene's germline CDR1 is PRHDT and CDR2 FYEKMQ (reference sequence). V lost 4 bases to trimming and J lost 13 bases, with 17 bases between them. CDR3 length: 14 amino acids. The whole variable domain, remainder taken from reference TRBV13 and TRBJ1-6, is AAGVIQSPRHLIKEKRETATLKCYPIPRHDTVYWYQQGPGQDPQFLISFYEKMQSDKGSIPDRFSAQQFSDYHSELNMSSLELGDSALYFCASSSGTGIEPLHFGNGTRLTVT.

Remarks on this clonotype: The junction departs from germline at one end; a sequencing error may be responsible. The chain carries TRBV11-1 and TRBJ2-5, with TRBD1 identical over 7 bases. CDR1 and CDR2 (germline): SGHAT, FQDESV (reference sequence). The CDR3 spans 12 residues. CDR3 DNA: TGTGCCAGCAGCTACGACAGGGAGATCCAGTACTTC. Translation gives CASSYDREIQYF.

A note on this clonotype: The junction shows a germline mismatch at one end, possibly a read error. The CDR3 is CATSGAGVFADMQYF. In DNA form, the CDR3 reads TGTGCCACCAGTGGCGCAGGGGTTTTCGCAGATATGCAGTATTTT. J is TRBJ2-3 and V is TRBV24-1, with D perhaps TRBD1 (6 bases). Per the germline V gene, CDR1 is KGHDR and CDR2 is SFDVKD. The CDR3 length is 15 residues.

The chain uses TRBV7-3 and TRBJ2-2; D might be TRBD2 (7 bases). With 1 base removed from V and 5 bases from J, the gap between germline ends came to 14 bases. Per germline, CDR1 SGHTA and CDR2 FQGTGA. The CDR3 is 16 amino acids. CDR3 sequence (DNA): TGTGCCAGCAGCTTAATGCCGGGGGGCAAGACCGGGGAGCTGTTTTTT. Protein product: CASSLMPGGKTGELFF.

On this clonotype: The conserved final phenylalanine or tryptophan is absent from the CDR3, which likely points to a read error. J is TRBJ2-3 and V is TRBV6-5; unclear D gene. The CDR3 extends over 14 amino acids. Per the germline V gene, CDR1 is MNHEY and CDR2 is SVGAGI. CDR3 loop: CASSYATSLDTQYI. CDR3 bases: TGTGCTAGCAGTTACGCCACGAGCTTGGATACGCAGTATATT.

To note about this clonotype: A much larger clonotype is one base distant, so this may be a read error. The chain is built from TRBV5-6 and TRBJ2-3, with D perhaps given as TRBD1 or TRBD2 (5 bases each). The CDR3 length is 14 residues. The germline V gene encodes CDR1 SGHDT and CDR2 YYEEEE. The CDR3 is CVSSLVGVADTQYF. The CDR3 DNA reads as TGTGTCAGCAGCTTGGTGGGGGTGGCAGATACGCAGTATTTT.

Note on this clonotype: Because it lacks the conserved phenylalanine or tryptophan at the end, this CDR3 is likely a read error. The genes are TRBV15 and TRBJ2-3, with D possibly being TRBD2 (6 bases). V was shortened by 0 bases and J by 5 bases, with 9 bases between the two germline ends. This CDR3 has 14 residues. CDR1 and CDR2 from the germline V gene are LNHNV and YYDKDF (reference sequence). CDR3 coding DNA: TGTGCCACCAGCAGAGATGGGGAGGAAGATACGCAGTATCTT. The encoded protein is CATSRDGEEDTQYL.

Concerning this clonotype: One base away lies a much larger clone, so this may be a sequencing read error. This chain's CDR3 is CASGLAGLLDTQYF. DNA of the CDR3: TGTGCCAGCGGACTAGCGGGTTTATTAGATACGCAGTATTTT. This chain connects TRBV12-3 or TRBV12-4 to TRBJ2-3; 11 bases map to TRBD2. The CDR3 totals 14 residues. The trim removed 8 bases at V and 5 bases at J, leaving 6 bases unmatched.

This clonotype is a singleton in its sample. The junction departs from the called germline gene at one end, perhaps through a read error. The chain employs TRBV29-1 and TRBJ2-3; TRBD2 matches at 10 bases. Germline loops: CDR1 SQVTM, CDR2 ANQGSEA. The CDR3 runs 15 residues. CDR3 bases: TGCAGAGTTACGATTAGCGGGGGGCACACAGATATGCAGTATTTT. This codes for CRVTISGGHTDMQYF.

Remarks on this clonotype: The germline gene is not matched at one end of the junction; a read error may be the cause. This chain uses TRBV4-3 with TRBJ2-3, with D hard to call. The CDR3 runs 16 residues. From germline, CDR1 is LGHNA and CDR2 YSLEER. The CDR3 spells CVSSQVNDLGTDTQYF. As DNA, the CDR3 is TGCGTCAGCAGCCAAGTAAATGATCTGGGCACGGATACGCAGTATTTT.

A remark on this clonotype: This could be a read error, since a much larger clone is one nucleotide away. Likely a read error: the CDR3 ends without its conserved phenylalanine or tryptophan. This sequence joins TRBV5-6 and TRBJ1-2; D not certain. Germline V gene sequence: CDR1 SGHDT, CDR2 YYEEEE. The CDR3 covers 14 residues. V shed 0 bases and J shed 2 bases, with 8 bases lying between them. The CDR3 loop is CASSLVEANYGYTS. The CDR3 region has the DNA TGTGCCAGCAGCTTGGTTGAGGCGAACTATGGCTACACCTCC.

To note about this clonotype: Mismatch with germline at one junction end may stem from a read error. The CDR3 nucleotides are TGTACCAGCAGCCAAGAAGCCCTAGCGGGTTTAACCTACAATAAGCAGTTCTTC. Translation gives CTSSQEALAGLTYNKQFF. This chain links TRBV4-2 with TRBJ2-1; 8 bases align to TRBD2. Per germline, CDR1 LGHNA and CDR2 YNFKEQ. This CDR3 spans 18 amino acids.

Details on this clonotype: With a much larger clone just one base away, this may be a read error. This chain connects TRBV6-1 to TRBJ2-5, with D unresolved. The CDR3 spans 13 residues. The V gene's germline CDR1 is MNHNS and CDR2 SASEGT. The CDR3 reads CASSGVDVETQCF. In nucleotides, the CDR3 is TGTGCCAGCAGTGGAGTGGATGTAGAGACCCAGTGCTTC.

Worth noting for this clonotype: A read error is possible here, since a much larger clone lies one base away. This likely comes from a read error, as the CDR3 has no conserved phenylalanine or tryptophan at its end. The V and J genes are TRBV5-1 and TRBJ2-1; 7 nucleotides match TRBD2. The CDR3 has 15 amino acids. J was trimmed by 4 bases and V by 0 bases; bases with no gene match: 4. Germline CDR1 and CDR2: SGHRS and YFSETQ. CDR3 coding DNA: TGCGCCAGCAGCTTGGTGGCGGGAGAATACAATGAGCAGTTCTCC. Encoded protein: CASSLVAGEYNEQFS.

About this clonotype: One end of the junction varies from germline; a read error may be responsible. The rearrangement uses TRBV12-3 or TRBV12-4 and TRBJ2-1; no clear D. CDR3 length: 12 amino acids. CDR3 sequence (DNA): TGTGCCAGCTGTTTATTGGGAAATGAGCAGTTCTTC. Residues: CASCLLGNEQFF.

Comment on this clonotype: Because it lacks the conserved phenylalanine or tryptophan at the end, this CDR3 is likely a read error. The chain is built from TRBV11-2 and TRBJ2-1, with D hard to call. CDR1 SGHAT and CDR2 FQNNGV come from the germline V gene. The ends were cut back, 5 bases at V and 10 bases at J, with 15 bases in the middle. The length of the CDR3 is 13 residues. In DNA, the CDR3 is TGTGCCAGCAGCCCAGACCGGACGATAGAGCAGTTCTTG. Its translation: CASSPDRTIEQFL.

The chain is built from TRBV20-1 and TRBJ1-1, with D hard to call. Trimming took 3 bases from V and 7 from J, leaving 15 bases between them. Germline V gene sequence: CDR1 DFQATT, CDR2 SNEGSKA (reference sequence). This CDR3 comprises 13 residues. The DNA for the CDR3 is TGCAGTGCTAGGAAACAGTACTACAATGAAGCTTTCTTT. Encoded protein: CSARKQYYNEAFF.

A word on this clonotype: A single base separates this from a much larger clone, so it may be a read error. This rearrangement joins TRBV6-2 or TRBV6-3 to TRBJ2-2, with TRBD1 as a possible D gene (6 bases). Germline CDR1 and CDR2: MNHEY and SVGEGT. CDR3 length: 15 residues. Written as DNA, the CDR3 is TGTGCCAGCAGTGACTCGGGACACAACACCGGGGAGCTGTTTTTT. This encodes CASSDSGHNTGELFF.

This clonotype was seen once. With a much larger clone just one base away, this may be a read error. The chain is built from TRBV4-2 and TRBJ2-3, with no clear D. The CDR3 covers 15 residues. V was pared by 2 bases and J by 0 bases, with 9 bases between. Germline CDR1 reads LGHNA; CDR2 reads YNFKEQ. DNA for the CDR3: TGTGCCAGCAGCCAATATCACGAGAGCACAGATACGCAGTATTTT. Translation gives CASSQYHESTDTQYF.

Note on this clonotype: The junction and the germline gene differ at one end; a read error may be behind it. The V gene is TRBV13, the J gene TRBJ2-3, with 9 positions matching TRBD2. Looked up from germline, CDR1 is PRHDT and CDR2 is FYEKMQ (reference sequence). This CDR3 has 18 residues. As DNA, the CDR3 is TGTACCAGCAGCTCTAGCAGTAGAAGGACTAGCGGCACAGATACGCAGTATTTT. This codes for CTSSSSSRRTSGTDTQYF.